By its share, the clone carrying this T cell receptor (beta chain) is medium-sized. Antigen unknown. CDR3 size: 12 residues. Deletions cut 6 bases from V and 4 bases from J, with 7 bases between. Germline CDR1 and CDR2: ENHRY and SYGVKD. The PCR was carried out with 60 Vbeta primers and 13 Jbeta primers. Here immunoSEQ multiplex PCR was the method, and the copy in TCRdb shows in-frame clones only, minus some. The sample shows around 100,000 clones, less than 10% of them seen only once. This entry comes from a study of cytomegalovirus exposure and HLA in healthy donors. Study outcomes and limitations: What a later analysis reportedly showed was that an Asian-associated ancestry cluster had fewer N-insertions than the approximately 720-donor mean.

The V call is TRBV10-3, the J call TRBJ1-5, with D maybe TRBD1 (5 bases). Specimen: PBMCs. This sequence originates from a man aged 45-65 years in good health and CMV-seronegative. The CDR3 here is CAISRQNQPQHF. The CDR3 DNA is TGTGCCATCAGCAGACAGAATCAGCCCCAGCATTTT.